This T cell receptor beta chain is from a study of OX40 agonist ivuxolimab in advanced cancers. Study-wide results and limits: Still undetermined is the antigen specificity of the expanded peripheral T cells.

Using immunoSEQ multiplex PCR, the repertoire was profiled, and TCRdb retains in-frame clones only, with some absent. The sample has about 48,000 clones; roughly 81% are singletons. In this sample, this clone turned up once. What it binds is unknown. On cycle 4 day 1 and cycle 7 day 1, as well as at baseline, blood was sampled. CDR3 length: 15 amino acids. V lost 6 bases, J lost 2 bases, and 6 bases stayed unmatched. The germline V gene has CDR1 SGHAT and CDR2 FQNNGV. The chain joins TRBV11-2 to TRBJ2-7; 11 nucleotides align to TRBD2. The TCR originated in an adult with an advanced solid tumor such as melanoma, head and neck, liver or kidney cancer. The sample consisted of CD4+ or CD8+ T cells sorted from blood, taken in a trial of the OX40 agonist ivuxolimab. This chain's CDR3 is CASRRLAGRTYEQYF. The CDR3 DNA reads TGTGCCAGCAGACGACTAGCGGGGCGGACCTACGAGCAGTACTTC.